This T cell receptor beta chain was captured in a study of T cells in Graves' hyperthyroidism and ophthalmopathy. It was uncontrolled infection, other autoimmune disease, pregnancy or lactation that excluded patients. This clonotype was seen only a few times. V gave up 1 base and J gave up 10 bases; unmatched junction bases: 10. Germline loops: CDR1 MNHNY, CDR2 SVGAGI (reference sequence). The CDR3 has 15 amino acids. Amplified TCR beta CDR3 regions derived from RNA transcripts. HTBI primers were used for first-round RT-PCR of the TCR CDR3. MiXCR was run by TCRdb on the multiplex PCR reads, yielding one entry per CDR3 protein. The data hold 400,000 to 500,000 distinct CDR3 sequences, with roughly 15% observed a single time.

The sequenced sample consisted of blood. This sequence originates from a young woman with Graves' hyperthyroidism. This chain connects TRBV6-6 to TRBJ2-1; 7 nucleotides match TRBD2. Here the CDR3 DNA reads TGTGCCAGCAGTTACTTGTCTAGCGGAGTGGAGGAGCAGTTCTTC. Translation gives CASSYLSSGVEEQFF.